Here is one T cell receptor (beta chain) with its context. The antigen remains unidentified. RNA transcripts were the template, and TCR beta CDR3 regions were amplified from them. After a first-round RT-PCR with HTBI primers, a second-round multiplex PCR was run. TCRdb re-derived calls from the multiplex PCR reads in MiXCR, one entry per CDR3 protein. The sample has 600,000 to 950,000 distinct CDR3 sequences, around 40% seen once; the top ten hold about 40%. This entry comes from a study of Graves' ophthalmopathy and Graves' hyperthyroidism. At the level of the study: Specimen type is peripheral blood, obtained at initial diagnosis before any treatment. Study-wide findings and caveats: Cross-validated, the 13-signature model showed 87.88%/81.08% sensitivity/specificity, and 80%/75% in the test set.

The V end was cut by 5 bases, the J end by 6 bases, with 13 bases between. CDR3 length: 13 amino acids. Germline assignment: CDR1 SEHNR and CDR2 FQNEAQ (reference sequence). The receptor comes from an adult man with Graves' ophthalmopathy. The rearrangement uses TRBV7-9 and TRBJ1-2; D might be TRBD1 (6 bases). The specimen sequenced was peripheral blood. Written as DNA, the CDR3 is TGTGCCAGCAGCCAGCGGGCAGGGGATGGCTACACCTTC. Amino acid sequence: CASSQRAGDGYTF.